The table lists the clone carrying this T cell receptor (beta chain) with many counts. Its specificity is unknown. This record comes from a study of HIV-infected children after antiretroviral therapy interruption. The TCR library was built from RNA with a 3' RACE protocol and unique molecular identifiers. One entry per CDR3 protein results from TCRdb running MiXCR on the 3' RACE reads. The sample carries roughly 46,000 distinct CDR3 sequences, 4.3% recorded once. Findings and caveats of the study: By the end of treatment interruption, naive CD4+ clonality (Gini) increased.

The CDR3 is made up of 17 amino acids. J was trimmed by 6 bases and V by 3 bases; bases with no gene match: 13. Germline V gene sequence: CDR1 MGHRA, CDR2 YSYEKL. Treatment: PENTA 11 planned treatment interruption arm or continuous ART arm. This chain joins TRBV4-1 and TRBJ2-1, with TRBD2 identical over 8 bases. The material sequenced was CD45RA+ CD4+ T cells from PBMCs, pooled from several time points, taken from a donor given antiretroviral therapy, either interrupted or continuous. The subset is: naive CD4+ CD45RA+ CD45RO- T cells. The source of this sequence is a pool of human donors with HIV. The CDR3 bases are TGCGCCAGCAGCCAGGGCCGGGGGGGCACGGGGGGCAATGAGCAGTTCTTC. It specifies CASSQGRGGTGGNEQFF.